This T cell receptor (beta chain) was profiled in a study of blood T cell repertoires in COVID-19. About the research overall: From T cells, B-cell-depleted T cells, or PBMCs came the material, which was cDNA or gDNA.

Sequencing was performed with immunoSEQ multiplex PCR; in TCRdb, only in-frame clones are kept and a portion is missing. The table lists approximately 180,000 clones, roughly 82% of them singletons. The CDR3 loop spans 16 amino acids. Germline V gives CDR1 SGHTA, CDR2 FQGNSA. Germline trimming cut 3 bases from V and 0 bases from J; bases unmatched to any gene: 6. Participants were aged about 18 to 100 years from around 25 US areas. The source of this sequence is a woman in her sixties or seventies with acute COVID-19. The sample comprised PBMCs or T cells enriched from blood (not recorded which). The gene calls are TRBV7-2 and TRBJ1-2; the match to TRBD1 covers 8 bases. CDR3 in amino acids: CASSFSRGRANYGYTF. In DNA form, the CDR3 reads TGTGCCAGCAGCTTTTCCAGGGGGCGGGCTAACTATGGCTACACCTTC. Full variable domain (remainder filled in from reference TRBV7-2 and TRBJ1-2): GAGVSQSPSNKVTEKGKDVELRCDPISGHTALYWYRQSLGQGLEFLIYFQGNSAPDKSGLPSDRFSAERTGGSVSTLTIQRTQQEDSAVYLCASSFSRGRANYGYTFGSGTRLTVV.